The clone carrying this T cell receptor beta chain was seen only once. No antigen is known for it. This record belongs to a study of a mutant IDH1 vaccine in newly diagnosed glioma. Turning to the study itself: The study started vaccination 4-6 weeks after radiotherapy alone, or with temozolomide cycles. Treated patients had a mean age of about 37 years and a sex split that was roughly 60% male and about 40% female.

Germline-derived CDR1 and CDR2 are SGHRS and YFSETQ. The CDR3 spans 14 residues. Trimming stripped 0 bases from V and 2 bases from J, with 5 bases between. Time point described: week 23, last vaccination. Doses consisted of 300 ug of mutant IDH1 20-mer peptide each, paired with topical imiquimod. Assay: immunoSEQ multiplex PCR; the TCRdb copy retains only in-frame clones and omits some. Among tens of thousands of clones listed, over 70% were seen once. Regarding the study as a whole: Apparently unrelated to pseudoprogression were changes in the top peripheral T cell clonotypes.

The source material was PBMCs, sampled from a glioma patient whose treatment included an IDH1 peptide vaccine. The source of this sequence is a woman in her thirties or forties with glioma. Some clones in this sample may be carry-over from other donors' samples. This chain uses TRBV5-1 with TRBJ2-2; no clear D. The CDR3 is CASSLAQNTGELFF. The CDR3 DNA sequence: TGCGCCAGCAGCTTGGCTCAAAACACCGGGGAGCTGTTTTTT. The full variable domain, in which reference TRBV5-1 and TRBJ2-2 provide the parts outside the CDR3, is KAGVTQTPRYLIKTRGQQVTLSCSPISGHRSVSWYQQTPGQGLQFLFEYFSETQRNKGNFPGRFSGRQFSNSRSEMNVSTLELGDSALYLCASSLAQNTGELFFGEGSRLTVL.